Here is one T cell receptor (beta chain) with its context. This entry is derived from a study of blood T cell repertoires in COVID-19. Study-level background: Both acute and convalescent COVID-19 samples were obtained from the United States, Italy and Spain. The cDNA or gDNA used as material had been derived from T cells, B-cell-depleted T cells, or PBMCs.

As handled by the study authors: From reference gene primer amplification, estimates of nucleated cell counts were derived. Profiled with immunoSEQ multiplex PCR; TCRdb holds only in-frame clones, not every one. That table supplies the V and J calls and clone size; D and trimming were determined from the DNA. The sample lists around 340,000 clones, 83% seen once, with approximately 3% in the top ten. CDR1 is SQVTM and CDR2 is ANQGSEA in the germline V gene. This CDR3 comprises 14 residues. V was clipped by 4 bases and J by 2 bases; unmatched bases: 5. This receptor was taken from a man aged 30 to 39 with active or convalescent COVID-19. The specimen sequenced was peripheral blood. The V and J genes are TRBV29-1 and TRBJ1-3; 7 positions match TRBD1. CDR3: CSVAGGSAGNTIYF. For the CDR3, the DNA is TGCAGCGTTGCAGGGGGGAGTGCTGGAAACACCATATATTTT.